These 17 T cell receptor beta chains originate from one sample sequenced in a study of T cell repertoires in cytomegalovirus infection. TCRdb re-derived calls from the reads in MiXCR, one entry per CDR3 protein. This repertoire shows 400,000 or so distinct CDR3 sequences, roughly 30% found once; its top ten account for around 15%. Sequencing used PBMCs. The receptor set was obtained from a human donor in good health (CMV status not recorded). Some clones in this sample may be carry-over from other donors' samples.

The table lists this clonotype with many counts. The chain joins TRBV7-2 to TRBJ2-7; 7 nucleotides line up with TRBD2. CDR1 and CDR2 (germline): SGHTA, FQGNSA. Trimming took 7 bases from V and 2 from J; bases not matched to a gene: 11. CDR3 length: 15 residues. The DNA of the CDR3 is TGTGCCAGCACCCCGATAGCGGGCGCTACCTACGAGCAGTACTTC. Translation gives CASTPIAGATYEQYF. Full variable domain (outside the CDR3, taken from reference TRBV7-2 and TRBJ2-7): GAGVSQSPSNKVTEKGKDVELRCDPISGHTALYWYRQSLGQGLEFLIYFQGNSAPDKSGLPSDRFSAERTGGSVSTLTIQRTQQEDSAVYLCASTPIAGATYEQYFGPGTRLTVT.

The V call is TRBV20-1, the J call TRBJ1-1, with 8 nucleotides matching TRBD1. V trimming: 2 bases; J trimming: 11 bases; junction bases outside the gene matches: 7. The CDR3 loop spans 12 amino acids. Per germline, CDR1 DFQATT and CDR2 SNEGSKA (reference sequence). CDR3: CSARRETGVAFF. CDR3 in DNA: TGCAGTGCTAGACGCGAGACAGGGGTCGCTTTCTTT.

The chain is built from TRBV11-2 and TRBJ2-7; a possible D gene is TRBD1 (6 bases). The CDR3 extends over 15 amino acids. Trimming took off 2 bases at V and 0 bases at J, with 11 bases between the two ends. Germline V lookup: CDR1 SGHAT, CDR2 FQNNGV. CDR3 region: CASSLWAGASYEQYF. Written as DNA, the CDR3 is TGTGCCAGCAGCTTATGGGCAGGGGCCTCCTACGAGCAGTACTTC.

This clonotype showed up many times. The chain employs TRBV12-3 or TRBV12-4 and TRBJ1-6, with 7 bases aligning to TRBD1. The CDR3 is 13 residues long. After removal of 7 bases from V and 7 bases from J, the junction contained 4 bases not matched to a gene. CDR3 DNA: TGTGCCAGCACCCCGGGACAGAATTCACCCCTCCACTTT. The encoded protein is CASTPGQNSPLHF.

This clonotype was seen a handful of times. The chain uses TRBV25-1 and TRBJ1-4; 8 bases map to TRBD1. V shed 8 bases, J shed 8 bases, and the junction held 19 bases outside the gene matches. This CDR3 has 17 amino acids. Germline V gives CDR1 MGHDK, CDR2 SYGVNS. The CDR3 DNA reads TGTGCCAGCTATGCCGGGACAGGTGCCTTTTTATTGGAAAAACTGTTTTTT. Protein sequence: CASYAGTGAFLLEKLFF.

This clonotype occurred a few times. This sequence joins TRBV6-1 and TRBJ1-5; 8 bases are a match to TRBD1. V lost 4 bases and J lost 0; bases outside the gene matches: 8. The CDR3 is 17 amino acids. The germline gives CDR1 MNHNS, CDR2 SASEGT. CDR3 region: CASSVPGQDYSNQPQHF. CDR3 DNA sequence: TGTGCCAGCAGTGTACCGGGACAGGACTATAGCAATCAGCCCCAGCATTTT.

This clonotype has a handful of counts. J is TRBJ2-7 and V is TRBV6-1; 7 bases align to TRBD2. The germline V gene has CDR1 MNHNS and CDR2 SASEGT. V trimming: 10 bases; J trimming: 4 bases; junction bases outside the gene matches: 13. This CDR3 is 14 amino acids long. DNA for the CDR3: TGTGCCATCACCTCGGGGGGTAAGGGTTACGAGCAGTACTTC. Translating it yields CAITSGGKGYEQYF.

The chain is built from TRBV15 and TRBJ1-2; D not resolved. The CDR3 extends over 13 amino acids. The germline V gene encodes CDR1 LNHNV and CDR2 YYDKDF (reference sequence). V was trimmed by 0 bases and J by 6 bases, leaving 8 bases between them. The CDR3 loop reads CATSRERGHGYTF. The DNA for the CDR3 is TGTGCCACCAGCAGAGAACGCGGACATGGCTACACCTTC.

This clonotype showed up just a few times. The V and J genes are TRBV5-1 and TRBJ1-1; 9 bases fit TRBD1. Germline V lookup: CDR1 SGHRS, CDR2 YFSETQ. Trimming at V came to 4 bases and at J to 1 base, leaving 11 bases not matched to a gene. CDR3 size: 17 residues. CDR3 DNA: TGCGCCAGCAGCGAAACGGGACAGGGAAGACGGAACACTGAAGCTTTCTTT. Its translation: CASSETGQGRRNTEAFF. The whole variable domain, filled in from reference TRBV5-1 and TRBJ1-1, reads KAGVTQTPRYLIKTRGQQVTLSCSPISGHRSVSWYQQTPGQGLQFLFEYFSETQRNKGNFPGRFSGRQFSNSRSEMNVSTLELGDSALYLCASSETGQGRRNTEAFFGQGTRLTVV.

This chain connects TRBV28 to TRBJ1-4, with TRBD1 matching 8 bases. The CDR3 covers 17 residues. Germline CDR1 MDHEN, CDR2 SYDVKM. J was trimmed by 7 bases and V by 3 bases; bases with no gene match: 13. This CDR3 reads CASSFRTGKAQGEKLFF. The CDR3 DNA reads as TGTGCCAGCAGTTTTAGGACAGGGAAAGCCCAAGGTGAAAAACTGTTTTTT. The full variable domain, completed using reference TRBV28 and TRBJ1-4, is DVKVTQSSRYLVKRTGEKVFLECVQDMDHENMFWYRQDPGLGLRLIYFSYDVKMKEKGDIPEGYSVSREKKERFSLILESASTNQTSMYLCASSFRTGKAQGEKLFFGSGTQLSVL.

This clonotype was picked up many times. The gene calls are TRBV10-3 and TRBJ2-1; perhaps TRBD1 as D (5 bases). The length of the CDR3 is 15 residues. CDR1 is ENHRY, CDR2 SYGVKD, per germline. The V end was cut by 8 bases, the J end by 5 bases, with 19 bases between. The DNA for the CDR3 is TGTGCCATCCCCGCTTTGGGGCCCCTTGACAATGAGCAGTTCTTC. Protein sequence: CAIPALGPLDNEQFF.

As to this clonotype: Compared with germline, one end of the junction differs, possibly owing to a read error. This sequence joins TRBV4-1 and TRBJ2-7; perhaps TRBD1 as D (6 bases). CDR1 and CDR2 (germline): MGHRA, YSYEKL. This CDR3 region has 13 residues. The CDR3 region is CASSLRDTYVQYF. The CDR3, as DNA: TGCGCCAGCAGCCTACGGGACACCTACGTGCAGTACTTC.

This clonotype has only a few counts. The CDR3 region is CASSPTGPGANVLTF. The CDR3 DNA follows: TGTGCCAGCAGTCCGACAGGGCCTGGGGCCAACGTCCTGACTTTC. The V and J genes are TRBV12-3 or TRBV12-4 and TRBJ2-6, with 7 bases matching TRBD1. Trimming removed 5 bases from V and 2 bases from J; junction bases left unmatched: 3. The CDR3 has 15 residues.

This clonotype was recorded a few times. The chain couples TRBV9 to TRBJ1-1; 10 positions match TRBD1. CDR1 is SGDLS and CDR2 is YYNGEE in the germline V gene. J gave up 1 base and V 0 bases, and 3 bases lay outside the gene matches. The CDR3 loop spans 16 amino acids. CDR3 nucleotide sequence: TGTGCCAGCAGCGTAGGGGGACAGGGGAGGAACACTGAAGCTTTCTTT. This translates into CASSVGGQGRNTEAFF. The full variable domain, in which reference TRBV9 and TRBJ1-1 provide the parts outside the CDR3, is DSGVTQTPKHLITATGQRVTLRCSPRSGDLSVYWYQQSLDQGLQFLIQYYNGEERAKGNILERFSAQQFPDLHSELNLSSLELGDSALYFCASSVGGQGRNTEAFFGQGTRLTVV.

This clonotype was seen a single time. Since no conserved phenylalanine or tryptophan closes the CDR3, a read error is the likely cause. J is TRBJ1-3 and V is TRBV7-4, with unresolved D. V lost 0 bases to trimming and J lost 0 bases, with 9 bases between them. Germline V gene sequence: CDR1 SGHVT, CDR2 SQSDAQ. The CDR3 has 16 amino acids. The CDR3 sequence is CASSLAQTLSGNTIYC. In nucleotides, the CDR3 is TGTGCCAGCAGCTTAGCACAGACTCTCTCTGGAAACACCATATATTGT.

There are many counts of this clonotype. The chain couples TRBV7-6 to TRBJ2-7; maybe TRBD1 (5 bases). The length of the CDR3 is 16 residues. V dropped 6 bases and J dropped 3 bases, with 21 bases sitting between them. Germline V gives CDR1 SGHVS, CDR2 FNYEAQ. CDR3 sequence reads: CASSLEAGQIIYEQYF. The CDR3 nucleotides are TGTGCCAGCAGTCTAGAGGCAGGACAAATTATCTACGAGCAGTACTTC.

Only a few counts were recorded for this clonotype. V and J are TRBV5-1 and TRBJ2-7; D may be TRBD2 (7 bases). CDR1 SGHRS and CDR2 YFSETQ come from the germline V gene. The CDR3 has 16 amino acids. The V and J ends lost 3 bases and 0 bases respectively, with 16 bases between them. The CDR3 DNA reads TGCGCCAGCAGCTCCCCCGGGGGGCAGAGCTCCTACGAGCAGTACTTC. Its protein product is CASSSPGGQSSYEQYF.